These 32 T cell receptor beta chains were sequenced from one sample in a study of blood T cell repertoires in COVID-19 (dated by TCRdb to 2018 to 2020). Preparation of the library involved the immunoSEQ multiplex PCR assay. Drawn from immuneACCESS, this table holds only the in-frame rearrangements with V and J called that TCRdb kept. Clones are partly lost; checked studies trace under half to an unresolved V gene and leave the rest unexplained. The sample has 60,000 or so clones on record, 70% to 90% of them singletons. The ten top clones hold 8.3% of the sample. Sequences were obtained from peripheral blood. The receptor set was obtained from a human donor with active COVID-19. The donor label of this sample is uncertain.

The chain is built from TRBV2 and TRBJ2-7; 16 positions agree with TRBD2. The CDR3 contains 18 residues. The V gene's germline CDR1 is SNHLY and CDR2 FYNNEI. Trimming at V came to 11 bases and at J to 3 bases, leaving 16 bases not matched to a gene. CDR3 residues: CAYRPGTSGRAAYYEQYF. As DNA, the CDR3 is TGTGCCTATAGACCAGGGACTAGCGGGAGGGCCGCATACTACGAGCAGTACTTC.

V usage is TRBV7-2 and J usage is TRBJ2-1, with D perhaps TRBD2 (5 bases). The CDR3 covers 15 residues. Looked up from germline, CDR1 is SGHTA and CDR2 is FQGNSA. V lost 5 bases, J lost 10 bases, and 21 bases lay in between. CDR3: CASSPLDLGGVEQFF. The CDR3 region has the DNA TGTGCCAGCAGCCCCCTGGACTTGGGTGGAGTAGAGCAGTTCTTC.

The V gene is TRBV28, the J gene TRBJ1-1; no firm D call. The CDR3 runs to 15 residues. Germline V CDR1 and CDR2: MDHEN, SYDVKM. V shed 4 bases and J shed 0 bases, with 12 bases lying between them. The CDR3 coding sequence is TGTGCCAGCAGTTCCCCGACAAAGATGAACACTGAAGCTTTCTTT. Translation: CASSSPTKMNTEAFF.

The chain has TRBV27 and TRBJ1-5, with 7 positions matching TRBD1. J gave up 5 bases and V 5 bases, and 15 bases lay outside the gene matches. The length of the CDR3 is 17 residues. In germline, CDR1 is MNHEY, CDR2 SMNVEV (reference sequence). DNA of the CDR3: TGTGCCAGCAGTCGGACAGGTATGCCTGGAAACTATCAGCCCCAGCATTTT. Its translation is CASSRTGMPGNYQPQHF.

The table lists this clone with a count of one. This chain uses TRBV4-1 with TRBJ2-3; D might be TRBD2 (6 bases). CDR1 and CDR2 (germline): MGHRA, YSYEKL. The germline V and J ends were trimmed by 0 bases and 0 bases, with 10 bases remaining between them. The CDR3 contains 16 residues. CDR3 in DNA: TGCGCCAGCAGCCAAGAGCGGGGTTCTAGCACAGATACGCAGTATTTT. Protein product: CASSQERGSSTDTQYF.

The chain is built from TRBV3-1 (or the pseudogene TRBV3-2) and TRBJ1-1; a possible D gene is TRBD1 (6 bases). Germline loops: CDR1 LGHDT, CDR2 YNNKEL (reference sequence). Trimming shortened V by 4 bases and J by 0 bases, and 12 bases separated the two germline ends. The CDR3 is 15 residues long. CDR3 region: CASSRWTDLNTEAFF. The DNA for the CDR3 is TGTGCCAGCAGCCGGTGGACAGACCTGAACACTGAAGCTTTCTTT.

The chain uses TRBV7-2 and TRBJ1-1; D possibly corresponds to TRBD1 (6 bases). The CDR3 is made up of 14 amino acids. The germline CDR1 and CDR2 sequences are SGHTA and FQGNSA. The V end was cut by 4 bases, the J end by 7 bases, with 16 bases between. CDR3 in DNA: TGTGCCAGCAGCTCCTCTCCTGGACAGATTGAAGCTTTCTTT. Translated, it gives CASSSSPGQIEAFF.

J is TRBJ2-7 and V is TRBV28, with 9 bases that match TRBD1. V shed 6 bases and J 0 bases; nucleotides not matched to a gene: 9. The CDR3 runs to 16 residues. The V gene's germline CDR1 is MDHEN and CDR2 SYDVKM. The chain's CDR3 is CASSPSGGQGSYEQYF. DNA of the CDR3: TGTGCCAGCAGCCCCTCGGGGGGACAGGGCTCCTACGAGCAGTACTTC.

The chain has TRBV30 and TRBJ1-2; 11 bases map to TRBD1. Germline CDR1 is GTSNPN and CDR2 is SVGIG (reference sequence). CDR3 length: 15 amino acids. The trim removed 2 bases at V and 4 bases at J, leaving 6 bases unmatched. The CDR3 DNA sequence: TGTGCCTGGAGTCTCGGACAGGGGGCAGGCTATGGCTACACCTTC. It translates to CAWSLGQGAGYGYTF.

This clone counts as medium-sized. V is TRBV18 and J is TRBJ2-7, with 8 bases identical to TRBD2. This CDR3 has 15 amino acids. Germline V lookup: CDR1 KGHSH, CDR2 LQKENI. The junction had 8 bases not matched to a gene; V was cut back by 5 bases and J by 2 bases. CDR3 region: CASSYTSGYTYEQYF. Written as DNA, the CDR3 is TGTGCCAGCTCATACACTAGCGGTTACACCTACGAGCAGTACTTC.

The chain links TRBV7-2 to TRBJ2-5; tentative D call: TRBD1 (6 bases). The CDR3 contains 13 residues. The V end lost 6 bases, the J end lost 4 bases, and 12 bases lay between the germline ends. CDR1 is SGHTA and CDR2 is FQGNSA in the germline V gene. The CDR3 loop is CASRAGVGETQYF. CDR3 DNA: TGTGCCAGCAGGGCAGGGGTGGGAGAGACCCAGTACTTC.

A single count supports this clone. The chain joins TRBV15 to TRBJ1-1, with D perhaps TRBD1 (5 bases). The germline V and J ends were trimmed by 7 bases and 6 bases, with 18 bases remaining between them. Germline loops: CDR1 LNHNV, CDR2 YYDKDF (reference sequence). The CDR3 sequence is 14 residues long. The CDR3, as DNA: TGTGCCACCACCCCGAGTGGAGGGGCCGCTGAAGCTTTCTTT. Residues: CATTPSGGAAEAFF.

This rearrangement joins TRBV12-5 to TRBJ2-6, with D hard to call. V lost 6 bases, J lost 1 base, and 10 bases lay in between. The CDR3 loop spans 15 amino acids. Germline CDR1 is LGHNT and CDR2 is FRNRAP. CDR3 residues: CASGSGLSGANVLTF. In DNA, the CDR3 is TGTGCTAGTGGATCCGGTCTATCTGGGGCCAACGTCCTGACTTTC.

The rearrangement links TRBV18 to TRBJ2-3; perhaps TRBD1 as D (6 bases). CDR3 length equals 17 residues. V was clipped by 3 bases and J by 2 bases, with 18 bases between them. Germline V gene lookup returns CDR1 KGHSH and CDR2 LQKENI. The CDR3 loop reads CASSPIAGVRVTDTQYF. CDR3 DNA: TGTGCCAGCTCACCGATTGCAGGGGTCAGGGTCACAGATACGCAGTATTTT.

V usage is TRBV19 and J usage is TRBJ1-1; 8 nucleotides align to TRBD1. Germline lookup yields CDR1 LNHDA and CDR2 SQIVND (reference sequence). V lost 5 bases to trimming and J lost 7 bases; unmatched junction nucleotides: 6. This CDR3 has 13 amino acids. This CDR3 is CASSSRGRDEAFF. The CDR3 DNA sequence: TGTGCCAGTAGTTCCAGGGGGCGCGATGAAGCTTTCTTT.

CDR3: CASSTRVLAEQYF. The CDR3 DNA is TGTGCCAGCAGTACCAGGGTGTTGGCCGAGCAGTACTTC. This rearrangement joins TRBV6-2 or TRBV6-3 to TRBJ2-7, with D tentatively TRBD1 (5 bases). V was trimmed by 5 bases and J by 6 bases, leaving 14 bases between them. Germline CDR1 is MNHEY and CDR2 is SVGEGT. The CDR3 runs 13 residues.

The genes are TRBV7-6 and TRBJ2-5, with TRBD2 as a possible D gene (5 bases). This CDR3 region has 15 residues. V lost 0 bases and J lost 5, with 13 bases in between. The V gene's germline CDR1 is SGHVS and CDR2 FNYEAQ. DNA for the CDR3: TGTGCCAGCAGCTTAGCAGAGGGCTCCGGGGAGACCCAGTACTTC. Its translation: CASSLAEGSGETQYF.

The chain employs TRBV5-1 and TRBJ2-1; 13 bases are shared with TRBD2. The germline V gene encodes CDR1 SGHRS and CDR2 YFSETQ. The CDR3 is made up of 18 amino acids. The V gene end was trimmed by 0 bases and the J gene end by 2 bases; junction bases not matched to a gene: 5. This CDR3 reads CASSLGLAGGLTYNEQFF. CDR3 in DNA: TGCGCCAGCAGCTTGGGACTAGCGGGGGGCTTGACCTACAATGAGCAGTTCTTC.

V gene TRBV9 combines with J gene TRBJ2-3, with D perhaps matching TRBD2 (6 bases). V lost 0 bases, J lost 2 bases, and 19 bases lay in between. The CDR3 extends over 18 amino acids. The V gene's germline CDR1 is SGDLS and CDR2 YYNGEE. The CDR3 spells CASSVVGRGFSSTDTQYF. In DNA, the CDR3 is TGTGCCAGCAGCGTAGTGGGGCGGGGCTTTTCCTCCACAGATACGCAGTATTTT.

The chain uses TRBV30 and TRBJ2-5; 8 nucleotides align to TRBD2. V was clipped by 0 bases and J by 1 base; unmatched bases: 4. CDR3 length: 15 amino acids. From germline, CDR1 is GTSNPN and CDR2 SVGIG (reference sequence). The CDR3 is CAWSVSGTSQETQYF. In nucleotides, the CDR3 is TGTGCCTGGAGTGTTTCCGGGACTAGCCAAGAGACCCAGTACTTC. Filled out from reference TRBV30 and TRBJ2-5, the complete variable domain reads SQTIHQWPATLVQPVGSPLSLECTVEGTSNPNLYWYRQAAGRGLQLLFYSVGIGQISSEVPQNLSASRPQDRQFILSSKKLLLSDSGFYLCAWSVSGTSQETQYFGPGTRLLVL.

The V call is TRBV19, the J call TRBJ2-7; 11 nucleotides match TRBD1. V lost 5 bases to trimming and J lost 4 bases; unmatched junction nucleotides: 4. This CDR3 has 14 residues. In germline, CDR1 is LNHDA, CDR2 SQIVND (reference sequence). The CDR3 DNA is TGTGCCAGTAGTCGCCGGGACAGGGGGTACGAGCAGTACTTC. Amino acid sequence: CASSRRDRGYEQYF.

This sequence joins TRBV27 and TRBJ2-1; 12 bases line up with TRBD2. J lost 9 bases, V lost 3 bases, and 6 bases had no gene match. The CDR3 is 15 residues long. CDR1 is MNHEY and CDR2 is SMNVEV in the germline V gene (reference sequence). CDR3 region: CASSLGPSGRAEQFF. The CDR3 DNA is TGTGCCAGCAGTTTGGGGCCTAGCGGGAGGGCTGAGCAGTTCTTC.

The chain recombines TRBV7-2 with TRBJ2-1, with TRBD2 matching over 8 bases. Germline-derived CDR1 and CDR2 are SGHTA and FQGNSA. V gave up 3 bases and J gave up 7 bases; unmatched junction bases: 8. This CDR3 has 15 amino acids. The CDR3 DNA follows: TGTGCCAGCAGCTTCGCGGGGGGTGTTATGAATGAGCAGTTCTTC. Its translation: CASSFAGGVMNEQFF.

The CDR3 DNA reads as TGTGCCAGCAGTCCCACGTGGGGAGGCAATCAGCCCCAGCATTTT. It encodes CASSPTWGGNQPQHF. This rearrangement joins TRBV27 to TRBJ1-5; D is undetermined. The V end was cut by 5 bases, the J end by 2 bases, with 13 bases between. The CDR3 runs 15 residues. CDR1 and CDR2 (germline): MNHEY, SMNVEV (reference sequence).

This chain connects TRBV6-9 to TRBJ2-7; TRBD2 matches at 7 bases. Germline V gives CDR1 MNHGY, CDR2 SVAAGI. CDR3 length: 16 amino acids. V was pared by 2 bases and J by 6 bases, with 13 bases of the junction left unmatched. CDR3 region: CASSYHPWEGQGEQYF. The CDR3 DNA reads TGTGCCAGCAGTTATCACCCCTGGGAGGGGCAGGGCGAGCAGTACTTC.

The V gene is TRBV3-1 (or the pseudogene TRBV3-2), the J gene TRBJ1-2; 7 bases match TRBD1. This CDR3 is built from 15 residues. Per the germline V gene, CDR1 is LGHDT and CDR2 is YNNKEL (reference sequence). With V trimmed by 4 bases and J by 0 bases, 5 bases remained unmatched. The CDR3: CASSLDRPANYGYTF. CDR3 nucleotides: TGTGCCAGCAGCCTGGACAGGCCAGCTAACTATGGCTACACCTTC.

This chain uses TRBV27 with TRBJ2-7; 9 bases agree with TRBD1. Per germline, CDR1 MNHEY and CDR2 SMNVEV (reference sequence). This CDR3 is built from 17 residues. Unmatched junction bases numbered 8, after V lost 0 bases and J lost 2 bases. CDR3 DNA: TGTGCCAGCAGTTTATCTTCCGGGACAGGGCGCACCTACGAGCAGTACTTC. Amino acid sequence: CASSLSSGTGRTYEQYF.

This sequence joins TRBV13 and TRBJ2-3, with 7 bases aligning to TRBD1. Trimming at V came to 5 bases and at J to 13 bases, leaving 9 bases not matched to a gene. This CDR3 has 12 amino acids. Germline-derived CDR1 and CDR2 are PRHDT and FYEKMQ (reference sequence). The CDR3 bases are TGTGCCAGCAGCGAAGGCCGGGACAGAGAGTATTTT. The encoded protein is CASSEGRDREYF.

As for this clone: One end of the junction does not line up with germline, which may come from a read error. The rearrangement uses TRBV6-1 and TRBJ2-4, with 9 nucleotides matching TRBD1. The germline V gene encodes CDR1 MNHNS and CDR2 SASEGT. This CDR3 comprises 16 residues. The CDR3 sequence is CASSEVGQGIKNIQYF. CDR3 sequence (DNA): TGTGCCAGCAGCGAAGTGGGACAGGGTATCAAAAACATTCAGTACTTC.

The CDR3 spells CASSYLAGVYNEQFF. CDR3 sequence (DNA): TGTGCCAGCAGTTACCTAGCGGGAGTATACAATGAGCAGTTCTTC. This chain links TRBV6-2 or TRBV6-3 with TRBJ2-1; 10 nucleotides line up with TRBD2. The CDR3 extends over 15 amino acids. From germline, CDR1 is MNHEY and CDR2 SVGEGT. V lost 2 bases and J lost 4; bases outside the gene matches: 2.

Only a few counts were recorded for this clone. The rearrangement links TRBV7-9 to TRBJ2-7; D is uncertain. Trimming took 2 bases from V and 2 from J, leaving 7 bases between them. Germline lookup yields CDR1 SEHNR and CDR2 FQNEAQ (reference sequence). The CDR3 spans 13 residues. In DNA form, the CDR3 reads TGTGCCAGCAGCTTAACAGATCCCTACGAGCAGTACTTC. It is translated as CASSLTDPYEQYF. Complete variable domain (other parts from reference TRBV7-9 and TRBJ2-7): DTGVSQNPRHKITKRGQNVTFRCDPISEHNRLYWYRQTLGQGPEFLTYFQNEAQLEKSRLLSDRFSAERPKGSFSTLEIQRTEQGDSAMYLCASSLTDPYEQYFGPGTRLTVT.

This CDR3 is CASRLGQGYNTEAFF. CDR3 DNA sequence: TGTGCCAGCAGACTGGGACAGGGTTATAACACTGAAGCTTTCTTT. This chain uses TRBV3-1 (or the pseudogene TRBV3-2) with TRBJ1-1, with 9 bases matching TRBD1. The CDR3 contains 15 residues. The V and J ends lost 6 bases and 2 bases, in that order; junction bases with no gene match: 7. Per the germline V gene, CDR1 is LGHDT and CDR2 is YNNKEL (reference sequence).